The T cell receptor (beta chain) described here comes from a study of Graves' ophthalmopathy and Graves' hyperthyroidism. Study outcomes and limitations: A majority of expanded thyroid clonotypes exceeding 0.001 frequency were likewise present in blood. With roughly 69% sensitivity and about 78% specificity, the model predicted ophthalmopathy progression.

The V end was cut by 4 bases, the J end by 4 bases, with 11 bases between. The germline V gene has CDR1 MNHNS and CDR2 SASEGT. The CDR3 loop spans 13 amino acids. As the template, RNA transcripts were used to amplify TCR beta CDR3 regions. The authors performed first-round RT-PCR with HTBI primers and then a second-round multiplex PCR. TCRdb ran MiXCR on the multiplex PCR reads and lists one entry per CDR3 protein. The sample contains just over 600,000 distinct CDR3 sequences, 20% to 25% of which appear only once. This clonotype was detected many times. Its target is unknown. In this cohort's terms, stable hyperthyroidism meant no ophthalmopathy by 18 months of follow-up. In this cohort, patients with other autoimmune diseases, uncontrolled infections, pregnancy or lactation were excluded.

This chain connects TRBV6-1 to TRBJ2-7; D call uncertain. The clonotype originates from a woman under 30 with stable Graves' hyperthyroidism. Some clones in this sample may be carry-over from other donors' samples. Specimen: peripheral blood. CDR3 amino acids: CASSVRQTYEQYF. CDR3 bases: TGTGCCAGCAGTGTTCGTCAGACTTACGAGCAGTACTTC.